The count of the clone carrying this T cell receptor (beta chain) is one. This sample was taken from a study of blood T cell repertoires in COVID-19. Across the study: Acute and convalescent COVID-19 samples came from the United States, Italy and Spain. T cells, B-cell-depleted T cells, or PBMCs supplied cDNA or gDNA.

This CDR3 is built from 16 residues. V dropped 0 bases and J dropped 0 bases, with 12 bases sitting between them. Germline CDR1 SGHRS, CDR2 YFSETQ. In the authors' methods: Reference gene primer amplification yielded estimated nucleated cell counts. Measured with immunoSEQ multiplex PCR; TCRdb has only the in-frame clones, and not every one. V, J and clone size are those of that table, while D and trimming were read from the DNA. Among fewer than 150,000 clones listed, approximately 89% were seen once. The genes are TRBV5-1 and TRBJ2-5; D possibly corresponds to TRBD2 (5 bases). The sequenced material came from peripheral blood. The receptor was derived from a human donor in a cohort sampled during active COVID-19. CDR3 DNA sequence: TGCGCCAGCAGCTTGGGGGAGCGAATAAACCAAGAGACCCAGTACTTC. Its translation: CASSLGERINQETQYF.